This T cell receptor (beta chain) comes out of a study of shared T cell receptors in the human thymus. Sequencing was performed with immunoSEQ multiplex PCR; in TCRdb, only in-frame clones are kept and a portion is missing. The data hold approximately 580,000 clones, with approximately 80% observed a single time. This clone was picked up one time. The germline gives CDR1 LNHNV, CDR2 YYDKDF (reference sequence). With 1 base removed from V and 1 base from J, the gap between germline ends came to 5 bases. The CDR3 is 15 residues long. These data were likewise used in another study, on human thymus T cells. That source notes: The donor group consisted of healthy Finnish infants who were having corrective surgery for congenital heart defects. Corrective cardiac operations yielded the resected thymus tissue. Among thymic and blood repertoires, usage of V and J genes appeared biased. Related work showed strongly overlapping thymic repertoires across unrelated individuals.

The sequence was obtained from a boy younger than two with a congenital heart defect. The chain employs TRBV15 and TRBJ2-6; D not certain. Sequenced input: thymocytes. CDR3 bases: TGTGCCACCAGCAGAGGAACATCTGGGGCCAACGTCCTGACTTTC. Protein sequence: CATSRGTSGANVLTF.